The 28 T cell receptor beta chains listed next were all sequenced from one sample in a study of T cells in Graves' hyperthyroidism and ophthalmopathy. The source material, RNA transcripts, was used to amplify TCR beta CDR3 regions. TCR CDR3 regions were first amplified by RT-PCR with HTBI primers. Each CDR3 protein gets one entry after TCRdb re-called the multiplex PCR reads with MiXCR. The repertoire holds under 350,000 distinct CDR3 sequences, with approximately 22% as singletons. Material for sequencing was blood. The receptors shown here come from a woman aged 50 to 60 with Graves' hyperthyroidism.

This clonotype was seen ten or more times. The chain employs TRBV28 and TRBJ2-7; 9 bases are a match to TRBD1. Per the germline V gene, CDR1 is MDHEN and CDR2 is SYDVKM. The CDR3 covers 16 residues. V shed 6 bases and J 2 bases; nucleotides not matched to a gene: 11. The CDR3 DNA sequence: TGTGCCAGCAGAAACCGGGACAGGGTTTCGACCTACGAGCAGTACTTC. Translating gives CASRNRDRVSTYEQYF.

This clonotype was recorded at least ten times. The J gene is TRBJ2-7, the V gene TRBV5-6; 7 bases line up with TRBD1. The germline gives CDR1 SGHDT, CDR2 YYEEEE. This CDR3 comprises 14 residues. V shed 2 bases, J shed 4 bases, and the junction held 6 bases outside the gene matches. Written as DNA, the CDR3 is TGTGCCAGCAGCTTCGGACAGGATCAATACGAGCAGTACTTC. This gives the protein CASSFGQDQYEQYF.

This clonotype was seen at least ten times. The chain is built from TRBV29-1 and TRBJ1-5; a possible D gene is TRBD1 (5 bases). Trimming removed 7 bases from V and 5 bases from J, with 12 bases in between. Looked up from germline, CDR1 is SQVTM and CDR2 is ANQGSEA. The CDR3 spans 12 residues. In nucleotides, the CDR3 is TGCAGCGCCCGGGACGGAGATCAGCCCCAGCATTTT. Translation: CSARDGDQPQHF. Full variable domain (outside the CDR3, taken from reference TRBV29-1 and TRBJ1-5): SAVISQKPSRDICQRGTSLTIQCQVDSQVTMMFWYRQQPGQSLTLIATANQGSEATYESGFVIDKFPISRPNLTFSTLTVSNMSPEDSSIYLCSARDGDQPQHFGDGTRLSIL.

This clonotype was seen ten or more times. The chain employs TRBV30 and TRBJ2-2; TRBD1 agrees at 9 bases. The V and J ends lost 4 bases and 4 bases, in that order; junction bases with no gene match: 7. This CDR3 is built from 15 residues. Germline V gene sequence: CDR1 GTSNPN, CDR2 SVGIG (reference sequence). CDR3 region: CAWTRGTGFTGELFF. DNA of the CDR3: TGTGCCTGGACCCGCGGGACAGGGTTCACCGGGGAGCTGTTTTTT. The variable domain in full, with the rest retrieved from reference TRBV30 and TRBJ2-2, is SQTIHQWPATLVQPVGSPLSLECTVEGTSNPNLYWYRQAAGRGLQLLFYSVGIGQISSEVPQNLSASRPQDRQFILSSKKLLLSDSGFYLCAWTRGTGFTGELFFGEGSRLTVL.

A note on this clonotype: A read error may account for a junction end that differs from germline. The genes are TRBV29-1 and TRBJ2-7; 9 bases map to TRBD1. The CDR3 covers 13 residues. Germline values: CDR1 SQVTM, CDR2 ANQGSEA. Written as DNA, the CDR3 is TGCAGCGCTTCGGACAGGGGCTCCCACGAGCAGTACTTC. Encoded protein: CSASDRGSHEQYF.

This clonotype has a count of ten or more. The rearrangement joins TRBV5-1 to TRBJ2-7, with D perhaps TRBD2 (6 bases). The CDR3 is 16 residues long. The germline V and J ends were trimmed by 0 bases and 3 bases, with 16 bases remaining between them. Per the germline V gene, CDR1 is SGHRS and CDR2 is YFSETQ. CDR3 nucleotide sequence: TGCGCCAGCAGCTTGGAGCAGGGACTGTTTTTCTACGAGCAGTACTTC. Amino acid sequence: CASSLEQGLFFYEQYF. The full variable domain, in which reference TRBV5-1 and TRBJ2-7 provide the parts outside the CDR3, is KAGVTQTPRYLIKTRGQQVTLSCSPISGHRSVSWYQQTPGQGLQFLFEYFSETQRNKGNFPGRFSGRQFSNSRSEMNVSTLELGDSALYLCASSLEQGLFFYEQYFGPGTRLTVT.

This clonotype was observed many times. The V call is TRBV4-2, the J call TRBJ2-1; 14 bases are shared with TRBD2. The V and J ends lost 2 bases and 1 base, in that order; junction bases with no gene match: 10. Germline CDR1 is LGHNA and CDR2 is YNFKEQ. This CDR3 region has 20 residues. For the CDR3, the DNA is TGTGCCAGCAGCCAAACCCCGGGACTAGCGGGAGATTTATCCTACAATGAGCAGTTCTTC. This codes for CASSQTPGLAGDLSYNEQFF.

Concerning this clonotype: A read error may be the cause here, since a much bigger clone is one base away. The chain couples TRBV29-1 to TRBJ2-5; D is tentatively TRBD1 or TRBD2 (5 bases each). This CDR3 comprises 15 residues. CDR1 and CDR2 (germline): SQVTM, ANQGSEA. This CDR3 is CSVEEGAVTLGTQHF. The CDR3 nucleotides are TGCAGCGTTGAAGAAGGGGCAGTGACTCTAGGGACCCAGCACTTC.

The V and J genes are TRBV18 and TRBJ1-1; D is uncertain. Germline values: CDR1 KGHSH, CDR2 LQKENI. The V end was cut by 2 bases, the J end by 4 bases, with 11 bases between. CDR3 length: 14 amino acids. The CDR3 sequence is CASSPTGIGTEAFF. CDR3 DNA: TGTGCCAGCTCACCAACCGGGATTGGCACTGAAGCTTTCTTT. Filled out from reference TRBV18 and TRBJ1-1, the complete variable domain reads NAGVMQNPRHLVRRRGQEARLRCSPMKGHSHVYWYRQLPEEGLKFMVYLQKENIIDESGMPKERFSAEFPKEGPSILRIQQVVRGDSAAYFCASSPTGIGTEAFFGQGTRLTVV.

This clonotype has ten or more counts. V and J are TRBV12-3 or TRBV12-4 and TRBJ1-3; unclear D gene. The V gene lost 3 bases and the J gene lost 4 bases, with 13 bases spanning the gap. The CDR3 consists of 15 residues. CDR3 bases: TGTGCCAGCAGTTTCAGCCCATTGGGGGGAAACACCATATATTTT. This translates into CASSFSPLGGNTIYF.

The chain carries TRBV12-3 or TRBV12-4 and TRBJ2-5, with D perhaps TRBD1 or TRBD2 (6 bases each). With 3 bases removed from V and 4 bases from J, the gap between germline ends came to 12 bases. The CDR3 spans 14 residues. The CDR3 DNA reads TGTGCCAGCAGTTTCCGCAGGGGAGGAGAGACCCAGTACTTC. Translation: CASSFRRGGETQYF.

This clonotype was observed many times. The rearrangement links TRBV20-1 to TRBJ2-1; either TRBD1 or TRBD2 may fit D (5 bases each). V lost 3 bases and J 8 bases, leaving 20 bases between the germline ends. The V gene's germline CDR1 is DFQATT and CDR2 SNEGSKA (reference sequence). The CDR3 loop spans 15 amino acids. The CDR3 nucleotides are TGCAGTGCTAGGAACTACCGGGGCAGCTTTTATGAGCAGTTCTTC. Protein sequence: CSARNYRGSFYEQFF.

There are many counts of this clonotype. The chain recombines TRBV18 with TRBJ1-2; tentative D call: TRBD1 (5 bases). Trimming took 3 bases from V and 8 from J, leaving 16 bases between them. The CDR3 runs to 14 residues. Looked up from germline, CDR1 is KGHSH and CDR2 is LQKENI. The CDR3 DNA is TGTGCCAGCTCACCTCAAGGGACCGAGGAAGGCTACACCTTC. As protein: CASSPQGTEEGYTF.

The CDR3: CASSRDRGLSPLHF. The CDR3 coding sequence is TGTGCCAGCAGCCGGGACAGGGGGCTTTCACCCCTCCACTTT. The chain uses TRBV7-9 and TRBJ1-6, with TRBD1 matching over 12 bases. In germline, CDR1 is SEHNR, CDR2 FQNEAQ (reference sequence). This CDR3 contains 14 residues. V lost 5 bases and J lost 9; bases outside the gene matches: 2.

This chain links TRBV14 with TRBJ2-1, with a tentative D call TRBD2 (6 bases). Looked up from germline, CDR1 is SGHDN and CDR2 is FVKESK. The CDR3 is made up of 15 amino acids. V dropped 7 bases and J dropped 4 bases, with 17 bases sitting between them. This chain's CDR3 is CASTFGGPGYNEQFF. DNA for the CDR3: TGTGCCAGCACCTTCGGAGGGCCAGGGTACAATGAGCAGTTCTTC.

The chain carries TRBV6-2 or TRBV6-3 and TRBJ2-1; TRBD1 matches at 9 bases. Germline V gene sequence: CDR1 MNHEY, CDR2 SVGEGT. CDR3 length equals 15 residues. V trimming: 6 bases; J trimming: 8 bases; junction bases outside the gene matches: 11. CDR3 loop: CASRNHRGLSDEQFF. DNA for the CDR3: TGTGCCAGCAGAAACCACAGGGGGCTATCCGATGAGCAGTTCTTC.

This clonotype was found a few times. The chain uses TRBV5-1 and TRBJ2-2, with 7 bases fitting TRBD1. The CDR3 is 14 amino acids. The trim removed 4 bases at V and 6 bases at J, leaving 6 bases unmatched. Germline values: CDR1 SGHRS, CDR2 YFSETQ. As DNA, the CDR3 is TGCGCCAGCAGCCCCTCGACAGGGCCCGGGGAGCTGTTTTTT. This gives the protein CASSPSTGPGELFF. Full variable domain (missing parts from reference TRBV5-1 and TRBJ2-2): KAGVTQTPRYLIKTRGQQVTLSCSPISGHRSVSWYQQTPGQGLQFLFEYFSETQRNKGNFPGRFSGRQFSNSRSEMNVSTLELGDSALYLCASSPSTGPGELFFGEGSRLTVL.

This clonotype was detected ten times or more. The rearrangement joins TRBV27 to TRBJ2-7; D might be TRBD2 (5 bases). The V and J ends lost 4 bases and 3 bases respectively, with 7 bases between them. Looked up from germline, CDR1 is MNHEY and CDR2 is SMNVEV (reference sequence). The CDR3 has 12 residues. CDR3 protein: CASSSSGYEQYF. The CDR3 nucleotides are TGTGCCAGCAGTTCCAGCGGCTACGAGCAGTACTTC.

This clonotype was found many times. The chain has TRBV6-1 and TRBJ2-3; no clear D gene. This CDR3 region has 14 residues. Germline V CDR1 and CDR2: MNHNS, SASEGT. Trimming took 4 bases from V and 2 from J, leaving 10 bases between them. The CDR3 coding sequence is TGTGCCAGCAGTGGGCGCAGGTTCACAGATACGCAGTATTTT. Translation: CASSGRRFTDTQYF.

The table lists this clonotype with many counts. The gene calls are TRBV5-1 and TRBJ2-5; 8 bases line up with TRBD2. This CDR3 region has 13 residues. Germline assignment: CDR1 SGHRS and CDR2 YFSETQ. The V and J ends lost 7 bases and 5 bases, in that order; junction bases with no gene match: 7. CDR3 nucleotide sequence: TGCGCCAGCCGACCATCGGGGGGGGAGACCCAGTACTTC. Residues: CASRPSGGETQYF.

This clonotype turned up a few times. The chain recombines TRBV5-5 with TRBJ1-3; D not resolved. Germline CDR1 is SGHKS and CDR2 is YYEKEE (reference sequence). V lost 0 bases and J 2 bases, leaving 6 bases between the germline ends. CDR3 length: 14 residues. This chain's CDR3 is CASSLGEAGNTIYF. DNA of the CDR3: TGTGCCAGCAGCTTGGGGGAGGCTGGAAACACCATATATTTT.

This clonotype was picked up a small number of times. The chain combines TRBV7-6 with TRBJ1-3, with D possibly TRBD1 on 5 matching bases. CDR1 and CDR2 (germline): SGHVS, FNYEAQ. V was cut by 1 base and J by 3 bases, with 25 bases left in between. CDR3 length equals 20 residues. The CDR3 nucleotides read TGTGCCAGCAGCTTAGGTCTCGTCAGGGTAAAGTCAGCGGGTGGAAACACCATATATTTT. This gives the protein CASSLGLVRVKSAGGNTIYF.

Ten or more counts support this clonotype. This rearrangement joins TRBV20-1 to TRBJ1-3; D unclear. The CDR3 loop spans 14 amino acids. CDR1 is DFQATT and CDR2 is SNEGSKA in the germline V gene (reference sequence). V was shortened by 4 bases and J by 3 bases, with 13 bases between the two germline ends. The CDR3 DNA is TGCAGTGCTAAAATCCCGGAGGGTGGAAACACCATATATTTT. As protein: CSAKIPEGGNTIYF.

About this clonotype: A much larger clonotype is one base distant, so this may be a read error. The chain has TRBV4-2 and TRBJ2-7; unclear D gene. The germline CDR1 and CDR2 sequences are LGHNA and YNFKEQ. This CDR3 is built from 15 residues. The CDR3 reads CASSQERGYSYGQYF. For the CDR3, the DNA is TGTGCCAGCAGCCAAGAGAGAGGTTACTCCTACGGGCAGTACTTC.

This clonotype was counted a few times. J is TRBJ2-3 and V is TRBV19, with D possibly matching TRBD2 (6 bases). From germline, CDR1 is LNHDA and CDR2 SQIVND (reference sequence). With 7 bases removed from V and 2 bases from J, the gap between germline ends came to 16 bases. The CDR3 loop spans 15 amino acids. For the CDR3, the DNA is TGTGCCAGTAAAGGGTGGCGGGGAGACACAGATACGCAGTATTTT. Encoded protein: CASKGWRGDTDTQYF.

A single count supports this clonotype. This chain connects TRBV20-1 to TRBJ2-2; 8 nucleotides align to TRBD1. Germline values: CDR1 DFQATT, CDR2 SNEGSKA (reference sequence). The V gene end was trimmed by 6 bases and the J gene end by 5 bases; junction bases not matched to a gene: 8. There are 14 residues in the CDR3. The CDR3 DNA follows: TGCAGTGCCAGGAGGACAGGGACGACCGGGGAGCTGTTTTTT. Amino acids: CSARRTGTTGELFF.

This clonotype has only a few counts. Being one base from a much bigger clone, this may be a read error. The chain couples TRBV27 to TRBJ1-1; a possible D gene is TRBD1 (6 bases). Germline V gene lookup returns CDR1 MNHEY and CDR2 SMNVEV (reference sequence). V was shortened by 8 bases and J by 7 bases, with 26 bases between the two germline ends. CDR3 size: 16 residues. CDR3 residues: CASLRALGGALGEAFF. The CDR3 bases are TGTGCCAGCCTCCGGGCCCTAGGGGGAGCTCTCGGTGAAGCTTTCTTT.

This clonotype was detected once. The chain employs TRBV9 and TRBJ1-2; D remains ambiguous. Between the trimmed V and J ends, which lost 0 bases and 6 bases, there was a span of 9 bases. Germline V gene data show CDR1 as SGDLS and CDR2 as YYNGEE. This CDR3 is built from 13 residues. The DNA of the CDR3 is TGTGCCAGCAGCGTAGCTGGCCAGGATGGCTACACCTTC. Protein: CASSVAGQDGYTF.